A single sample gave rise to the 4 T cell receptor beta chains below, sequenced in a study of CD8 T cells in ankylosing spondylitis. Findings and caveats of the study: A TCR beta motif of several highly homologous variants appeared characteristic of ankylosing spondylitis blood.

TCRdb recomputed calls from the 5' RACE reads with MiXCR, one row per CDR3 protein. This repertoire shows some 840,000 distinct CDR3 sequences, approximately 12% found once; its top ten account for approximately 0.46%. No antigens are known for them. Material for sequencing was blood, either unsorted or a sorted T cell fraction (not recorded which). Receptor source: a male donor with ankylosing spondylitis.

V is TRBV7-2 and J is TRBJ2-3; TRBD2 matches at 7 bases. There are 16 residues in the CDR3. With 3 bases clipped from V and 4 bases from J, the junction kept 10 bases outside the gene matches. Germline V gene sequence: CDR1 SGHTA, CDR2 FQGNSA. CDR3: CASSFGPGTNSDTQYF. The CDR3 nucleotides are TGTGCCAGCAGCTTTGGCCCTGGGACTAACTCAGATACGCAGTATTTT.

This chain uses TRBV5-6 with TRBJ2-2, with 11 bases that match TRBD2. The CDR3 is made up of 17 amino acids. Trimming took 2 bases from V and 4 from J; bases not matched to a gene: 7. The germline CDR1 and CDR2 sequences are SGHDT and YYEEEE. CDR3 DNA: TGTGCCAGCAGCTTACTAGCGGGAGCCATGGGCACCGGGGAGCTGTTTTTT. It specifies CASSLLAGAMGTGELFF.

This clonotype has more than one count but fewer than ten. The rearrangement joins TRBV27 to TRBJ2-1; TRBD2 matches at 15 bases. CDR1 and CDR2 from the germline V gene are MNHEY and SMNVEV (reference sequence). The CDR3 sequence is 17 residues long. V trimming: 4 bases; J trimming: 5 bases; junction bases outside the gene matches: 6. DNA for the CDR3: TGTGCCAGCAGTTCCGGACTAGCGGGAGGGGTCAACAATGAGCAGTTCTTC. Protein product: CASSSGLAGGVNNEQFF.

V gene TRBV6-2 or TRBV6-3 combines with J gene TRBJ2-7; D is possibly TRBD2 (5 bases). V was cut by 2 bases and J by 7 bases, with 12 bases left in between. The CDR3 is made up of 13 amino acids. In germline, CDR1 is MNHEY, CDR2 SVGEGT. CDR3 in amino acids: CASSYPPGKEQYF. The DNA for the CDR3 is TGTGCCAGCAGTTACCCCCCGGGGAAAGAGCAGTACTTC.